This TCR beta chain was found in a study of identical twins. TCRdb re-analysed the 5' RACE reads in MiXCR, keeping a single row per CDR3 protein. The sample has 250,000 to 300,000 distinct CDR3 sequences, approximately 8.3% seen once. The ends were cut back, 5 bases at V and 2 bases at J, with 25 bases in the middle. Germline values: CDR1 SGHAT, CDR2 FQDESV (reference sequence). The CDR3 has 18 residues. These data are also associated with another study on yellow fever vaccine responses in identical twins.

This sequence was found in a woman under 30 in good health. The V gene is TRBV11-1, the J gene TRBJ2-7; D might be TRBD2 (6 bases). The sample consisted of CD8+ T cells sorted from blood. In DNA form, the CDR3 reads TGTGCCAGCAGCACTACCGGGACTCCGAGCGGTTTCCCCTACGAGCAGTACTTC. Protein: CASSTTGTPSGFPYEQYF.